This record concerns one T cell receptor (beta chain) sequence. This clonotype was observed once. This receptor's antigen is unknown. No base qualities exist here, and no much larger clone lies one base off it. This entry is derived from a study of blood T cells in healthy people across ages (dated by TCRdb to the mid-2010s). At the level of the whole study: Template switching captured roughly one uniquely barcoded TCR beta cDNA molecule per two T cells in model experiments. Using deep sequencing normalized with unique cDNA molecular identifiers, the study measured how TCR beta repertoire diversity changes with age. The donors were split into four age groups: young (average around 15 years), middle-aged (39), aged (roughly 60) and long-lived (about 82). To avoid experimental bias, donors of different ages were randomly spread across the sequencing lanes. For two donors (one aged 18 to 30 and one aged 80 or older), the study analyzed two additional independent replicas of 1 million unique cDNA reads from the same blood draw.

Overall results and qualifications from the work: The CMV infection status of donors was not known, potentially confounding age-related changes in expanded clonotypes. Estimates of total diversity based on one million sequenced T cells were regarded as lower bounds and as underestimates. As age increased, observed TCR beta diversity per million T cells dropped in a roughly linear way, and a significant reduction was already evident by age 40. The percentage of naive T cells measured by flow cytometry correlated strongly with observed TCR beta diversity. The long-lived group showed more naive CD4+ T cells, fewer expanded clones and increased TCR diversity than the aged group, suggesting age selection. Since profiling was done on bulk unsorted PBMCs, naive and antigen-experienced compartments could not be conclusively compared.

Systemically healthy Caucasian individuals from Russia, approximately 39 in total and aged about 6 to 90 years, were included as donors. Each donor gave roughly 11 milliliters of peripheral blood, drawn into EDTA-treated Vacutainer tubes. Ficoll-Paque density-gradient centrifugation was used to isolate PBMCs, with at least 7 million per sample. Total RNA was extracted from PBMCs with Trizol reagent, with at least 6 micrograms obtained per sample. Naive CD45RAhigh/CD27high T cell percentages were measured by flow cytometry on a PBMC aliquot from every donor. V is pared back by 8 bases and J by 9 bases, with 14 bases lying between the germline termini. CDR1 and CDR2 (GTSNPN, SVGIG) derive from the germline V gene (reference sequence). The CDR3 has 11 amino acids, counting the end cysteine and phenylalanine. Of the read, only the CDR3 DNA is kept; its 33 bases are in frame from base 1. Library preparation was by 5' RACE. The instrument given in TCRdb is Illumina HiSeq 2500. A second PCR of roughly 7 to 11 cycles was run with a J-beta primer mix and a sample-barcoded 5' primer. A unique molecular identifier was introduced onto each TCR beta cDNA molecule by a template-switch 5' adaptor carrying 12 random nucleotides. Each sample yielded at least 3 million CDR3-containing paired-end reads. All of the RNA was converted into first-strand cDNA using the Mint cDNA synthesis kit, with a TRBC-specific oligonucleotide serving as the primer. Following uracil-DNA glycosylase treatment, all cDNA underwent a first 18-cycle PCR with the universal primers M1SS and BC2_uni_R. The study's own analysis went as follows. Normalization of each sample was performed by random selection of 1 million high-quality reads, each carrying a distinct molecular identifier. Reads with shared molecular identifiers were discarded instead of being binned into consensus sequences. MiTCR, with a Q25 quality threshold and the strictest error-elimination algorithm, was used for CDR3 identification, clonotype clustering and error correction. A nonparametric unseen species model with Euler transformation was used to estimate a lower bound on total TCR beta diversity. TCRdb trimmed the raw reads at Q25, called clones with MiXCR and kept productive beta chains. CDR3 protein duplicates are merged, each entry listing the most common genes and DNA. The V and J calls come from TCRdb's annotation, not from the publication. Counted in this sample were 1.5 million or so distinct CDR3 sequences; roughly 40% of them appeared once. In total, the top ten clones hold 7.9% of the sample.

Material for sequencing was blood. The TCR sequence derives from a young woman in good health. The chain links TRBV30 with TRBJ2-1; the D region is possibly TRBD1 or TRBD2, each matching across 5 bases. The sequenced DNA is TGTGCCCGCCGGGACGGGGTTGAGCAGTTCTTC. The translation is CARRDGVEQFF.